This TCR beta chain is drawn from a study of T cells in Graves' hyperthyroidism and ophthalmopathy. At least 3 on the Clinical Activity Score was recorded for ophthalmopathy patients, who also had NOSPECS grade at least 4 and duration under 3 months. The V gene lost 2 bases and the J gene lost 2 bases, with 4 bases spanning the gap. Per germline, CDR1 LNHDA and CDR2 SQIVND (reference sequence). The CDR3 is made up of 13 amino acids. This clonotype was detected many times. Researchers took RNA transcripts and amplified the TCR beta CDR3 regions from them. Using the HTBI primer set, a first-round RT-PCR was run on the TCR CDR3. TCRdb passed the multiplex PCR reads through MiXCR, listing each CDR3 protein once. The data show over 250,000 distinct CDR3 sequences, roughly 13% seen once.

The material sequenced was blood. This receptor was obtained from a woman aged 40 to 49 with Graves' ophthalmopathy. The genes are TRBV19 and TRBJ1-5; D unresolved. The CDR3 coding sequence is TGTGCCAGTAGTATAAAAGGCAATCAGCCCCAGCATTTT. It yields the protein CASSIKGNQPQHF.